The entry below gives a single TCR beta chain sequence along with its context. This clone was seen more than once but under ten times. What antigen it recognizes has not been identified. One base away there is no much larger clone; base qualities are not given. The data were taken from a study of Tregs in tolerant kidney transplant recipients (dated by TCRdb to about 2019). A note on the overall study: Before combined kidney and bone marrow transplantation, this study identified donor-specific regulatory T cells using TCRbeta sequencing and then followed those same cells after transplant.

Study-wide findings and limitations: The study was limited by small patient numbers, and the findings need validation in larger populations and under other immunosuppression protocols. Expanding Tregs with activated donor B cells appeared to identify the most biologically relevant and donor-specific TCRbeta repertoire. Donor-specific Treg expansion was found to exceed global Treg expansion in tolerant patients, suggesting antigen-driven rather than nonspecific expansion. For some patients the PCR primers changed over time, which made it impossible to compare the samples from those patients at the nucleotide level. Although technical replication error seemed to be minimal, the question of biological reproducibility was not addressed directly.

Measured from the cysteine to the phenylalanine, the CDR3 is 13 residues long. This entry keeps only the CDR3 DNA: 39 bases, framed from base 1. V loses 3 bases, J loses 7 bases, and the germline ends lie 13 bases apart. Based on the germline V gene, the CDR1 and CDR2 sequences are ENHRY and SYGVKD. The sample's time point label is to be understood as: 6 months after combined kidney and bone marrow transplant. Transplants used related donors with nonmyeloablative bone marrow transplantation; mixed chimerism was transient in the human trials. Thawed PBMCs were FACS-sorted into unstimulated Tregs (CD4+CD25+CD127-), CD4+ non-Tregs (CD4+CD25-), CD4 cells and CD8 cells. The patients were a few recipients of combined kidney and bone marrow transplants from the ITN036ST trial, and samples were available only from these trial subjects. Healthy control blood was processed by Ficoll density gradient to PBMCs and cryopreserved; patient PBMCs were collected before and after transplant.

Genomic DNA was extracted from sorted cells with the QIAGEN DNeasy Blood and Tissue Kit for TCRbeta CDR3 sequencing. Through immunoSEQ, high-throughput TCRbeta CDR3 sequencing was done commercially, including PCR amplification with internal controls and bias correction. Processing in the source paper ran as follows. Unique productive TCRbeta sequences were defined by CDR3 nucleotide sequence when primers matched and otherwise by CDR3 amino acid sequence together with Vbeta and Jbeta genes. Sorting error was corrected by removing sequences shared between sorted populations at a frequency ratio of 2:1 or less, and the remaining shared sequences were assigned to the higher population. A sequence was defined as donor-reactive if the sequence was expanded at least 5-fold in CFSE-low cells compared with unstimulated cells and had a frequency of at least 0.01% in CFSE-low cells. Repertoire divergence was quantified by Jensen-Shannon divergence using the top 100 TCRbeta sequences ranked by frequency. When a sample had multiple sequencing runs, each run was corrected for sorting error separately and the runs were then pooled. The immuneACCESS repertoire file appears here via TCRdb, limited to in-frame rearrangements. These files lack a portion of the clones; in checked studies, under half of the deficit traces to unresolved V genes, and the cause of the others is not known. D and trimming come from the DNA, and the V and J calls and clone size come from that table. The sample data list 20,000 to 25,000 clones, and over 70% of these were observed just once. The top ten clonotypes cover more than 20% of the sample.

In this chain, TRBV10-3 is recombined with TRBJ2-7; the best D guess is TRBD1, with 5 bases matching. The TCR comes from a human patient who received a combined kidney and bone marrow transplant. In transplant recipients, some T cells may be of donor rather than host origin. Here the sequenced sample was CD8+ T cells from blood (PBMCs), taken 6 months after the transplant. The CDR3 here reads CAISEGHNLEQYF. The nucleotide sequence reads TGTGCCATCAGTGAAGGACATAACCTAGAGCAGTACTTC.